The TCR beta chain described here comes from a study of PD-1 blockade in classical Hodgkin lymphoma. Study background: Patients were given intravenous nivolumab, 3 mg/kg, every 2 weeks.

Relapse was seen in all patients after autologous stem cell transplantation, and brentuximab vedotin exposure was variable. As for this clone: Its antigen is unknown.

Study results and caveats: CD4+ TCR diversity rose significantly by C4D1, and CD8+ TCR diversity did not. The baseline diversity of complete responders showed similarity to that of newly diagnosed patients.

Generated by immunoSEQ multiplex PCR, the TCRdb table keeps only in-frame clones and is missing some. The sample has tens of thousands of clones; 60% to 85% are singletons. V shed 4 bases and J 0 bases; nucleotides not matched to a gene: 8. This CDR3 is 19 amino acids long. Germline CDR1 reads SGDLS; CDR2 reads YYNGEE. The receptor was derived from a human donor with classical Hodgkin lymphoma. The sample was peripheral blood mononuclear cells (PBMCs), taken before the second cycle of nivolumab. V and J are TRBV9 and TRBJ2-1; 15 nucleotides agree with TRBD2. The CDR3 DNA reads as TGTGCCAGCAGCCCAGGACTAGCGGGAGGGCGGAGCTCCTACAATGAGCAGTTCTTC. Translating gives CASSPGLAGGRSSYNEQFF.